These 29 T cell receptor beta chains came from one sample sequenced in a study of control samples from healthy donors and cancer patients. Using immunoSEQ multiplex PCR, the repertoire was profiled, and TCRdb retains in-frame clones only, with some absent. The table records fewer than 200,000 clones, 95% to 96% of them present only once. What was sequenced was blood. The receptors stem from a woman aged 25 to 45 in good health.

This clone was seen a single time. The genes are TRBV3-1 (or the pseudogene TRBV3-2) and TRBJ1-5; D is perhaps TRBD1 (5 bases). V was clipped by 4 bases and J by 7 bases, with 14 bases between them. This CDR3 is built from 14 residues. Per germline, CDR1 LGHDT and CDR2 YNNKEL (reference sequence). CDR3 DNA: TGTGCCAGCAGCCGGCGGGGGGACCGGCAGCCCCAGCATTTT. This encodes CASSRRGDRQPQHF.

The chain employs TRBV2 and TRBJ2-1; 14 bases map to TRBD2. Germline trimming cut 8 bases from V and 8 bases from J; bases unmatched to any gene: 8. The V gene's germline CDR1 is SNHLY and CDR2 FYNNEI. This CDR3 comprises 15 residues. CDR3 protein: CASWGTSGSLDEQFF. CDR3 nucleotides: TGTGCCAGCTGGGGGACTAGCGGGAGTCTGGATGAGCAGTTCTTC.

This chain connects TRBV19 to TRBJ1-3; 7 nucleotides align to TRBD1. J lost 0 bases, V lost 5 bases, and 16 bases had no gene match. The germline gives CDR1 LNHDA, CDR2 SQIVND (reference sequence). The CDR3 is 19 amino acids. As DNA, the CDR3 is TGTGCCAGTAGTCCCGTGACCGGGACAGCTATCCGCTCTGGAAACACCATATATTTT. Translated, it gives CASSPVTGTAIRSGNTIYF.

CDR3 bases: TGTGCCAGTAGTATCCTCGAATGGAATTCACCCCTCCACTTT. Its translation is CASSILEWNSPLHF. The chain couples TRBV19 to TRBJ1-6; D is undetermined. Germline-derived CDR1 and CDR2 are LNHDA and SQIVND (reference sequence). V lost 3 bases and J lost 7, with 10 bases in between. CDR3 length: 14 residues.

The chain combines TRBV5-1 with TRBJ2-2, with 7 bases that match TRBD1. The CDR3 length is 17 residues. Germline V gene lookup returns CDR1 SGHRS and CDR2 YFSETQ. The V segment lost 4 bases and the J segment 0 bases; nucleotides outside the gene matches: 9. CDR3 coding DNA: TGCGCCAGCAGCCGGAGACGACAGGGCGCGAACACCGGGGAGCTGTTTTTT. Translated, it gives CASSRRRQGANTGELFF.

This sequence joins TRBV4-2 and TRBJ2-5; D unresolved. V was trimmed by 0 bases and J by 2 bases, leaving 1 base between them. The CDR3 has 12 amino acids. Germline V CDR1 and CDR2: LGHNA, YNFKEQ. In DNA form, the CDR3 reads TGTGCCAGCAGCCAAGATCAAGAGACCCAGTACTTC. It specifies CASSQDQETQYF.

This clone was counted a single time. An end of the junction does not agree with germline; a read error may underlie this. As DNA, the CDR3 is TGCAGTGCTACTAGCGGGGCGCGTTCTCACTTC. Translation: CSATSGARSHF. V is TRBV20-1 and J is TRBJ1-2; a weak D match, TRBD1 (5 bases). The CDR3 runs to 11 residues. Looked up from germline, CDR1 is DFQATT and CDR2 is SNEGSKA (reference sequence).

The chain links TRBV4-1 to TRBJ2-1; 13 bases are shared with TRBD2. This CDR3 comprises 15 residues. With 3 bases clipped from V and 5 bases from J, the junction kept 1 base outside the gene matches. Germline CDR1 is MGHRA and CDR2 is YSYEKL. CDR3 protein: CASSQTSGGHNEQFF. For the CDR3, the DNA is TGCGCCAGCAGCCAGACTAGCGGGGGGCACAATGAGCAGTTCTTC.

The chain recombines TRBV18 with TRBJ1-2, with D unclear. This CDR3 comprises 17 residues. The germline gives CDR1 KGHSH, CDR2 LQKENI. Deletions cut 8 bases from V and 2 bases from J, with 24 bases between. The CDR3 coding sequence is TGTGCCAGCACCACTCGGGTTCCGACCCGGTTAAACTATGGCTACACCTTC. It encodes CASTTRVPTRLNYGYTF.

The rearrangement joins TRBV28 to TRBJ1-1, with D possibly being TRBD1 (5 bases). CDR3 length equals 14 residues. CDR1 and CDR2 (germline): MDHEN, SYDVKM. V lost 3 bases to trimming and J lost 5 bases, with 13 bases between them. CDR3 in DNA: TGTGCCAGCAGTTTTACAGGTCCACGGACTGAAGCTTTCTTT. Translated: CASSFTGPRTEAFF.

The V and J genes are TRBV15 and TRBJ1-4; D is unclear. Between the trimmed V and J ends, which lost 11 bases and 8 bases, there was a span of 15 bases. This CDR3 is built from 12 residues. Germline loops: CDR1 LNHNV, CDR2 YYDKDF (reference sequence). CDR3 in amino acids: CAAGPPGEKLFF. The CDR3, as DNA: TGTGCCGCCGGCCCCCCGGGGGAAAAACTGTTTTTT.

This chain connects TRBV27 to TRBJ1-5; the D gene is possibly TRBD1 (6 bases). Trimming took 6 bases from V and 5 from J, leaving 14 bases between them. This CDR3 spans 14 amino acids. Germline assignment: CDR1 MNHEY and CDR2 SMNVEV (reference sequence). The chain's CDR3 is CASSAGAPYQPQHF. The CDR3 coding sequence is TGTGCCAGCAGCGCAGGGGCGCCGTATCAGCCCCAGCATTTT.

This sequence joins TRBV19 and TRBJ1-3, with a tentative D call TRBD1 (6 bases). This CDR3 is 15 amino acids long. Trimming removed 6 bases at V and 0 bases at J, with 12 bases between. The germline V gene has CDR1 LNHDA and CDR2 SQIVND (reference sequence). This CDR3 is CASSKRTDSGNTIYF. CDR3 nucleotide sequence: TGTGCCAGTAGCAAACGGACAGACTCTGGAAACACCATATATTTT.

The chain couples TRBV5-1 to TRBJ2-1; D gene unclear. Germline V gene lookup returns CDR1 SGHRS and CDR2 YFSETQ. Trimming left V 0 bases short and J 7 bases short, with 8 bases between. There are 13 residues in the CDR3. CDR3 sequence reads: CASSLGPLNEQFF. Written as DNA, the CDR3 is TGCGCCAGCAGCTTGGGGCCACTAAATGAGCAGTTCTTC.

The V gene is TRBV6-5, the J gene TRBJ2-3, with a possible D match to TRBD1 (6 bases). V lost 5 bases to trimming and J lost 2 bases, with 14 bases between them. Per germline, CDR1 MNHEY and CDR2 SVGAGI. The CDR3 extends over 15 amino acids. Here the CDR3 reads CASSRQEIFTDTQYF. Here the CDR3 DNA reads TGTGCCAGCAGTAGACAGGAGATATTCACAGATACGCAGTATTTT.

With regard to this clone: Sequence at one end of the junction differs from germline and may be a read error. V and J are TRBV7-2 and TRBJ2-7; 8 nucleotides line up with TRBD2. The length of the CDR3 is 13 residues. The germline V gene has CDR1 SGHTA and CDR2 FQGNSA. The CDR3 loop is CASSLSLLAGAHF. In nucleotides, the CDR3 is TGTGCCAGCAGCTTAAGCCTCCTAGCGGGTGCCCACTTC.

The chain recombines TRBV6-2 or TRBV6-3 with TRBJ2-3; 9 bases are shared with TRBD2. With 5 bases clipped from V and 0 bases from J, the junction kept 3 bases outside the gene matches. This CDR3 is 15 amino acids long. Per the germline V gene, CDR1 is MNHEY and CDR2 is SVGEGT. The CDR3 protein is CASSLTSGSTDTQYF. The CDR3 DNA follows: TGTGCCAGCAGTCTTACTAGCGGGAGCACAGATACGCAGTATTTT.

This chain uses TRBV11-3 with TRBJ2-5; 9 nucleotides agree with TRBD1. The germline V gene has CDR1 SGHNT and CDR2 YENEEA. The V segment lost 4 bases and the J segment 5 bases; nucleotides outside the gene matches: 11. This CDR3 has 16 residues. The CDR3 region is CASSSSDRGGSETQYF. The DNA for the CDR3 is TGTGCCAGCAGCTCTTCGGACAGGGGTGGTAGCGAGACCCAGTACTTC.

This clone was seen once. The genes are TRBV25-1 and TRBJ2-7; D unclear. Deletions cut 3 bases from V and 5 bases from J, with 20 bases between. Looked up from germline, CDR1 is MGHDK and CDR2 is SYGVNS. CDR3 length equals 16 residues. Written as DNA, the CDR3 is TGTGCCAGCAGTGAGTGGGGTACACGGAACCTTAACGAGCAGTACTTC. It yields the protein CASSEWGTRNLNEQYF.

The chain is built from TRBV7-9 and TRBJ2-7; unclear D gene. This CDR3 has 14 amino acids. CDR1 is SEHNR, CDR2 FQNEAQ, per germline (reference sequence). V lost 4 bases to trimming and J lost 1 base, with 11 bases between them. CDR3 residues: CASSSGAGSYEQYF. CDR3 coding DNA: TGTGCCAGCAGCTCCGGCGCTGGATCCTACGAGCAGTACTTC.

The V call is TRBV2, the J call TRBJ1-2; the match to TRBD1 covers 7 bases. Germline assignment: CDR1 SNHLY and CDR2 FYNNEI. The CDR3 totals 15 residues. V lost 2 bases, J lost 1 base, and 4 bases stayed unmatched. The DNA of the CDR3 is TGTGCCAGCAGTGAACGGCACAGGGGTAACTATGGCTACACCTTC. Translated: CASSERHRGNYGYTF.

The V and J genes are TRBV19 and TRBJ2-7; 7 bases agree with TRBD1. The trim removed 3 bases at V and 6 bases at J, leaving 14 bases unmatched. The CDR3 contains 16 residues. Germline CDR1 and CDR2: LNHDA and SQIVND (reference sequence). This chain's CDR3 is CASSIPIGQGVTEQYF. In nucleotides, the CDR3 is TGTGCCAGTAGTATCCCAATCGGGCAGGGGGTCACCGAGCAGTACTTC.

V and J are TRBV6-6 and TRBJ2-2; 10 positions agree with TRBD1. This CDR3 comprises 16 residues. From germline, CDR1 is MNHNY and CDR2 SVGAGI (reference sequence). V lost 5 bases and J lost 3; bases outside the gene matches: 6. The CDR3 DNA sequence: TGTGCCAGCAGTCCCGACAGGGGGCCCTACACCGGGGAGCTGTTTTTT. It yields the protein CASSPDRGPYTGELFF.

In DNA form, the CDR3 reads TGCGCCAGCAGCCAAACCACGGCTAGCGGGTCCGGGGAGCTGTTTTTT. This encodes CASSQTTASGSGELFF. The chain couples TRBV4-1 to TRBJ2-2; TRBD2 agrees at 8 bases. Germline V gene sequence: CDR1 MGHRA, CDR2 YSYEKL. V gave up 2 bases and J gave up 6 bases; unmatched junction bases: 8. This CDR3 spans 16 amino acids.

CDR3 sequence reads: CASSLVGRDSSYNSPLHF. The CDR3 DNA follows: TGTGCCAGCAGCTTAGTAGGCCGCGATAGCTCCTATAATTCACCCCTCCACTTT. The rearrangement joins TRBV7-8 to TRBJ1-6; no reliable D call. The germline V gene has CDR1 SGHVS and CDR2 FQNEAQ. Deletions cut 1 base from V and 0 bases from J, with 13 bases between. This CDR3 spans 18 amino acids.

J is TRBJ1-5 and V is TRBV28; D is unresolved. Trimming cost V 5 bases and J 0 bases, with 11 bases left between them. Germline CDR1 and CDR2: MDHEN and SYDVKM. There are 15 residues in the CDR3. For the CDR3, the DNA is TGTGCCAGCAGTCCCACAGATTTTAGCAATCAGCCCCAGCATTTT. Its protein is CASSPTDFSNQPQHF.

This chain links TRBV5-4 with TRBJ1-1; no firm D call. Deletions cut 4 bases from V and 11 bases from J, with 18 bases between. Germline CDR1 is SGHNT and CDR2 is YYREEE (reference sequence). The CDR3 sequence is 13 residues long. The CDR3 is CASSIGEFSGAFF. The CDR3 nucleotides read TGTGCCAGCAGCATTGGAGAGTTCTCGGGGGCTTTCTTT.

This chain connects TRBV20-1 to TRBJ1-5; a possible D gene is TRBD1 (6 bases). CDR1 DFQATT and CDR2 SNEGSKA come from the germline V gene (reference sequence). Between the trimmed V and J ends, which lost 3 bases and 6 bases, there was a span of 9 bases. This CDR3 region has 12 residues. This CDR3 reads CSASNRAQPQHF. The CDR3 DNA sequence: TGCAGTGCTAGTAACAGGGCTCAGCCCCAGCATTTT.

V is TRBV9 and J is TRBJ1-2, with D perhaps matching TRBD1 (5 bases). Trimming took off 4 bases at V and 7 bases at J, with 14 bases between the two ends. The V gene's germline CDR1 is SGDLS and CDR2 YYNGEE. The CDR3 totals 13 residues. CDR3 sequence reads: CASSTREFGGYTF. In DNA form, the CDR3 reads TGTGCCAGCAGCACCAGGGAATTTGGTGGCTACACCTTC.